Described below is a single TCR beta chain sequence and its context. No cognate antigen has been identified for it. One base away there is no much larger clone; base qualities are not given. The sample belongs to a study of post-analysis software for immune sequencing data (dated by TCRdb to between 2015 and 2017). In the study overall: Relapsing-remitting, secondary progressive and progressive-relapsing multiple sclerosis were recorded as disease courses, and subtype annotation was lacking for some patients. A subset of samples was prepared in parallel using single-end sample barcoding, then pooled and co-amplified after Illumina adapter ligation. The multiple sclerosis patient repertoires were compared with 11 previously published healthy control repertoires from donors aged about 6 to 26 years. The paper as a whole reports these results and caveats: Significantly lower normalized Chao1 diversity was found in multiple sclerosis patients than in controls, suggesting substantial peripheral T-cell clonal expansion. The multiple sclerosis patient group was slightly younger than the control group. Direct clustering with F measure revealed strong co-clustering of samples prepared in the same batch, which led to a batch-effect correction. Patients showed significantly higher frequencies than controls for 4 or 5 TRBV segments, among them TRBV5-6, TRBV5-1 and TRBV20-1.

To demonstrate the VDJtools post-analysis software, TCR beta repertoires were profiled from the peripheral blood of some 12 young patients with multiple sclerosis. The patients with multiple sclerosis were children and adolescents between roughly 6 and 17 years of age. The CDR3 contains 14 residues, cysteine and phenylalanine counted. The kept DNA is CDR3 alone, 42 bases in frame from the first base. CDR1 and CDR2 were assigned from the germline V gene as SGHRS and YFSETQ. Trimming costs V 1 base and J 4 bases, and their ends lie 11 bases apart. The library was generated by PCR. The sample was run on an Illumina HiSeq 2500. To reduce PCR and sequencing biases, unique molecular identifiers were incorporated into the TCR beta cDNA libraries. Approximately 500,000 cDNA molecules were obtained per 1 to 10 million input T cells, so each molecule approximated one T cell. The patient libraries were prepared and sequenced with the same protocol used for the earlier healthy control dataset. Samples belonging to the same batch were prepared together, multiplexed and sequenced on a shared HiSeq lane. The study's own analysis went as follows. Raw barcoded reads were processed with MIGEC, discarding single-read molecular identifier groups before consensus assembly and CDR3 extraction. VDJtools was used for post-analysis of the clonotype tables, and diversity was normalized by down-sampling every dataset to the size of the smallest sample. To correct batch-related cross-sample contamination, repertoire overlap clustering matched CDR3 amino acid sequences but not nucleotide sequences. TCRdb reran the public reads through fastp at Q25 and MiXCR, keeping productive beta chains. Identical CDR3 protein sequences are pooled into one entry, listed with their most common genes and DNA. TCRdb assigned the V and J calls; the authors' analysis was not used. The sample includes fewer than 850,000 distinct CDR3 sequences, with 25% to 30% observed a single time. Clones ranked in the top ten supply more than 0.45% of the sample.

The receptor was derived from a girl between 10 and 17 years old with multiple sclerosis. In this chain, TRBV5-1 is recombined with TRBJ1-1, with the D segment identity uncertain. The sample consisted of blood. The nucleotide sequence is TGCGCCAGCAGCTTGTCCCTTCTAGGCACTGAAGCTTTCTTT. It specifies CASSLSLLGTEAFF. Reference TRBV5-1 and TRBJ1-1 proteins supply the regions before and after the CDR3; the full variable domain is: KAGVTQTPRYLIKTRGQQVTLSCSPISGHRSVSWYQQTPGQGLQFLFEYFSETQRNKGNFPGRFSGRQFSNSRSEMNVSTLELGDSALYLCASSLSLLGTEAFFGQGTRLTVV.